The clone carrying this T cell receptor beta chain was detected only once. Its specificity is not known. The data are from a study of response to subunit inactivated influenza vaccine. Study observations and caveats: A suggestion made by the authors is that each seasonal influenza vaccination recruits few new T cells.

The germline V gene has CDR1 DFQATT and CDR2 SNEGSKA (reference sequence). The CDR3 consists of 12 residues. The germline V and J ends were trimmed by 3 bases and 5 bases, with 10 bases remaining between them. TCRdb re-called the RT-PCR reads through MiXCR, storing one row per CDR3 protein. The profile shows 650,000 to 800,000 distinct CDR3 sequences, about 15% of them singletons. The sequence derives from a man over 45 who received an inactivated influenza vaccine. The rearrangement uses TRBV20-1 and TRBJ2-5; D may be TRBD2 (6 bases). Sequencing was performed on PBMCs from blood, taken around 15 days before vaccination. As DNA, the CDR3 is TGCAGTGCTAGTTGGGCGGGGGAGACCCAGTACTTC. It encodes CSASWAGETQYF.